Below, one T cell receptor beta chain is given with its context. What it recognizes is unknown. The template was total RNA from whole blood, with no T cell sorting. This sample stems from a study of monozygotic twins with inflammatory bowel disease. General study findings and limits: IBD patients displayed reduced TCRbeta diversity (inverse Simpson) when set against healthy co-twins.

CDR3 size: 14 residues. The germline V gene encodes CDR1 SGDLS and CDR2 YYNGEE. TCRdb reprocessed the 5' RACE reads and stores each CDR3 protein as one record, lacking DNA. Recorded for this sample: around 380,000 distinct CDR3 sequences. The clonotype comes from a human donor with ulcerative colitis or Crohn's disease, or a healthy co-twin of an affected twin (not recorded which). The V call is TRBV9, the J call TRBJ1-1. The sequenced sample was blood. CDR3 region: CASNIGSMNTEAFF.